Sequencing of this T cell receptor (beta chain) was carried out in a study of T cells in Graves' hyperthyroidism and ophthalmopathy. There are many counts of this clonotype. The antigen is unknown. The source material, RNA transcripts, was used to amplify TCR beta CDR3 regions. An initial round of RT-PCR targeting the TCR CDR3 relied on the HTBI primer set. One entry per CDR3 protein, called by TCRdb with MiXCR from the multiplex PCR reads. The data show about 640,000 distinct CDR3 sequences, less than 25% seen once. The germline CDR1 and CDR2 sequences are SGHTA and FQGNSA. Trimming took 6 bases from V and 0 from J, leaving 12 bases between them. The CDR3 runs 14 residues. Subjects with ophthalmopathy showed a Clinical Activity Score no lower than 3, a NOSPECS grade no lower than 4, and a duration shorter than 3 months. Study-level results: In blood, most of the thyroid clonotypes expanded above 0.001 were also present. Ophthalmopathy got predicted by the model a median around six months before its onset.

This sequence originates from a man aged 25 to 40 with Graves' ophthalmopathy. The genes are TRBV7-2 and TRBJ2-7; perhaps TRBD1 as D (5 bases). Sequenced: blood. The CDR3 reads CASREQELSYEQYF. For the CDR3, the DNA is TGTGCCAGCAGGGAACAGGAACTCTCCTACGAGCAGTACTTC.